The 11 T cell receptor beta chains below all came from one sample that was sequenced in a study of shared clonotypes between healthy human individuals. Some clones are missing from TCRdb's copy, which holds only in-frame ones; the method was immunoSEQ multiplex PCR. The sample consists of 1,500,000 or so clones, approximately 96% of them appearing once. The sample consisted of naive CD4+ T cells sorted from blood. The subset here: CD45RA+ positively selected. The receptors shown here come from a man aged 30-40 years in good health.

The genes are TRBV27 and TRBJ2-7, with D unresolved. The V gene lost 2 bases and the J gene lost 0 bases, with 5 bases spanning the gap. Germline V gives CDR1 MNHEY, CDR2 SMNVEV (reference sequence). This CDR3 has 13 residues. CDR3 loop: CASSLHISYEQYF. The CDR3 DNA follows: TGTGCCAGCAGTTTACACATCTCCTACGAGCAGTACTTC.

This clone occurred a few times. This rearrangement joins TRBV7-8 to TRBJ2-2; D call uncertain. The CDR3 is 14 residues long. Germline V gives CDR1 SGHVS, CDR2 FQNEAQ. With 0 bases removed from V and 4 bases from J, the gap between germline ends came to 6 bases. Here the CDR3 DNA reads TGTGCCAGCAGCTTAGCGGACGGCACCGGGGAGCTGTTTTTT. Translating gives CASSLADGTGELFF.

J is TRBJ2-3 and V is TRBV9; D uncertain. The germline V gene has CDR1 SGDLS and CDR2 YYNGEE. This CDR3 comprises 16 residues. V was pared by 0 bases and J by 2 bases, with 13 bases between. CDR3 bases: TGTGCCAGCAGCGTAGGCAGTTTTAGGTACACAGATACGCAGTATTTT. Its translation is CASSVGSFRYTDTQYF.

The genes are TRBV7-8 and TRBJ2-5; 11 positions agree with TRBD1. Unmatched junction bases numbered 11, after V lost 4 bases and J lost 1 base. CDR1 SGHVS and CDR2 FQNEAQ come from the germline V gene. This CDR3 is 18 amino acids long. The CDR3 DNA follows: TGTGCCAGCAGCTCACGCAGGGACAGGGGGGATCTCCAAGAGACCCAGTACTTC. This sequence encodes CASSSRRDRGDLQETQYF.

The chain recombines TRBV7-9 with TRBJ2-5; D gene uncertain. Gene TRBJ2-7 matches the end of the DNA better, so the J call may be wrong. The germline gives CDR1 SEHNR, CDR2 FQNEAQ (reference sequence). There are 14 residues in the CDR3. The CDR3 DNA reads TGTGCCAGCAGCCAAGGTCCTGGGAACTACGAGCAGTACTTC. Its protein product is CASSQGPGNYEQYF.

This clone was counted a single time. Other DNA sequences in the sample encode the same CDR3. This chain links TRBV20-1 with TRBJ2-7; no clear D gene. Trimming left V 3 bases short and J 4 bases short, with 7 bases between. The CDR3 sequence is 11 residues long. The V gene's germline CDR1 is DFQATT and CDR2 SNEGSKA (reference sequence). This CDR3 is CSASSAYEQYF. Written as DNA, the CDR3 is TGCAGTGCTAGTTCAGCGTACGAGCAGTACTTC.

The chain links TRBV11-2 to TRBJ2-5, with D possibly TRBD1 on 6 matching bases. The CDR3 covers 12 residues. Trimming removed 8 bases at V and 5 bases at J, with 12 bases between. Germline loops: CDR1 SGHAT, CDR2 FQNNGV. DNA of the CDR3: TGTGCCAGCGGCAGGGGAGTGGAGACCCAGTACTTC. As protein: CASGRGVETQYF.

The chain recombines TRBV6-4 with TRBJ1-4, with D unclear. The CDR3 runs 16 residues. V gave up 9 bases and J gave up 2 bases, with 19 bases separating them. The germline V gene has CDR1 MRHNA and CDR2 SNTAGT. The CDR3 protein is CASQDTAAGTNEKLFF. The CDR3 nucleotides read TGTGCCAGTCAGGATACAGCGGCGGGGACTAATGAAAAACTGTTTTTT.

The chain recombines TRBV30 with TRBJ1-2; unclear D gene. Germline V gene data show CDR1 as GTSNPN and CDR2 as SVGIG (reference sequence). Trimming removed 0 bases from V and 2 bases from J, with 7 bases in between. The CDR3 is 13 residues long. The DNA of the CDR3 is TGTGCCTGGAGTGTACTACAGAACTATGGCTACACCTTC. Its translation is CAWSVLQNYGYTF.

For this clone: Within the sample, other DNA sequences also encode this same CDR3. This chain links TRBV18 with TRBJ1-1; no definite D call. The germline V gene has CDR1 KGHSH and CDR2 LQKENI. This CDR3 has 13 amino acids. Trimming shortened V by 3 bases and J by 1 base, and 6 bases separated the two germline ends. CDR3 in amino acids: CASSPQRNTEAFF. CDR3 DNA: TGTGCCAGCTCACCCCAGAGGAACACTGAAGCTTTCTTT.

CDR3 DNA: TGTGCCTGGAACGAGTACAGGGGAAACGAGCAGTACTTC. Its protein product is CAWNEYRGNEQYF. The chain employs TRBV30 and TRBJ2-7; 7 nucleotides match TRBD1. Trimming at V came to 4 bases and at J to 5 bases, leaving 8 bases not matched to a gene. Germline CDR1 and CDR2: GTSNPN and SVGIG (reference sequence). CDR3 length: 13 residues.